The text below deals with one T cell receptor (beta chain). This specimen belongs to a study of blood T cell repertoires in COVID-19. About the research overall: Researchers got acute and convalescent COVID-19 samples from the United States, Italy and Spain.

V lost 2 bases and J lost 4; bases outside the gene matches: 11. The CDR3 consists of 16 residues. Germline lookup yields CDR1 SGDLS and CDR2 YYNGEE. As processed by the authors: Amplified reference gene primers provided the basis for estimating nucleated cell counts. Sequencing was performed with immunoSEQ multiplex PCR; in TCRdb, only in-frame clones are kept and a portion is missing. V and J calls plus clone size are reproduced from that table; the DNA served to infer D and trimming. This sample has 370,000 or so clones, with over 75% found just once. Recruits, aged about 18 to 95 years, lived in some 25 US areas. Cohorts were assigned according to the clinical history that participants reported.

The sequenced sample was PBMCs or T cells enriched from blood (not recorded which). The gene calls are TRBV9 and TRBJ2-7; 8 bases match TRBD2. This receptor was obtained from a man aged 25-40 years who had recovered from COVID-19. CDR3 nucleotides: TGTGCCAGCAGCGTGGACGGGGGGGGCAGGGAATACGAGCAGTACTTC. The encoded protein is CASSVDGGGREYEQYF.